This T cell receptor beta chain is from a study of T cell changes during pregnancy in multiple sclerosis. The method was immunoSEQ multiplex PCR; TCRdb's version includes in-frame clones alone and lacks a portion of them. Here the sample spans over 70,000 clones, over 80% being singletons. CDR3 length: 13 amino acids. Germline CDR1 reads MNHNS; CDR2 reads SASEGT. The trim removed 6 bases at V and 3 bases at J, leaving 2 bases unmatched. The chain recombines TRBV6-1 with TRBJ2-1; TRBD1 aligns across 7 bases. Sample: peripheral blood, taken in the third trimester of pregnancy. The source is a female donor in good health, enrolled as a control in a pregnancy study. In DNA, the CDR3 is TGTGCCAGCAGGGACAGGAACTACAATGAGCAGTTCTTC. This translates into CASRDRNYNEQFF.